Listed here are 13 T cell receptor beta chains from one sample, sequenced in a study of shared clonotypes between healthy human individuals. Measured with immunoSEQ multiplex PCR; TCRdb has only the in-frame clones, and not every one. The sample holds about 500,000 clones, over 60% seen once. The source material was PBMCs. The receptors originated from a woman aged 40-49 years in good health. Some clones in this sample may be carry-over from other donors' samples.

The V call is TRBV5-1, the J call TRBJ2-2; tentatively, D is TRBD1 (5 bases). Germline CDR1 and CDR2: SGHRS and YFSETQ. The CDR3 is made up of 15 amino acids. The V and J ends lost 0 bases and 0 bases respectively, with 6 bases between them. CDR3 coding DNA: TGCGCCAGCAGCTTGGGCAGGGCGAACACCGGGGAGCTGTTTTTT. This codes for CASSLGRANTGELFF.

The chain has TRBV25-1 and TRBJ2-1, with no clear D. From germline, CDR1 is MGHDK and CDR2 SYGVNS. The CDR3 totals 15 residues. V gave up 5 bases and J gave up 4 bases, with 15 bases separating them. The CDR3 nucleotides are TGTGCCAGCAGTAAGTCCGTAGGGCCTTACAATGAGCAGTTCTTC. Encoded protein: CASSKSVGPYNEQFF. Combining the CDR3 with reference TRBV25-1 and TRBJ2-1 gives the whole variable domain EADIYQTPRYLVIGTGKKITLECSQTMGHDKMYWYQQDPGMELHLIHYSYGVNSTEKGDLSSESTVSRIRTEHFPLTLESARPSHTSQYLCASSKSVGPYNEQFFGPGTRLTVL.

V is TRBV27 and J is TRBJ2-7; 11 bases agree with TRBD1. Germline loops: CDR1 MNHEY, CDR2 SMNVEV (reference sequence). J gave up 3 bases and V 7 bases, and 11 bases lay outside the gene matches. The CDR3 totals 16 residues. CDR3 nucleotides: TGTGCCAGCACCGAGGGCCCCGGGACAGGGGGCTACGAGCAGTACTTC. This encodes CASTEGPGTGGYEQYF.

With regard to this clone: A far more abundant clone sits one base away, making this likely a read error. The chain links TRBV5-1 to TRBJ1-5; D unresolved. CDR1 and CDR2 from the germline V gene are SGHRS and YFSETQ. There are 14 residues in the CDR3. V lost 2 bases and J 4 bases, leaving 10 bases between the germline ends. The CDR3 DNA reads TGCGCCAGCAGCTTCGGAGGGTGTAATCAGCCCCAGCATTTT. Its translation: CASSFGGCNQPQHF.

In regard to this clone: This may be a read error: a much more frequent sequence differs by one nucleotide. This chain connects TRBV19 to TRBJ2-3, with TRBD2 identical over 8 bases. The V gene end was trimmed by 5 bases and the J gene end by 1 base; junction bases not matched to a gene: 8. The length of the CDR3 is 16 residues. Per the germline V gene, CDR1 is LNHDA and CDR2 is SQIVND (reference sequence). The chain's CDR3 is CASSYSGVDRTDTQYF. The CDR3 nucleotides read TGTGCCAGTAGTTATAGCGGGGTGGACCGCACAGATACGCAGTATTTT.

As for this clone: A far more abundant clone sits one base away, making this likely a read error. The chain links TRBV29-1 to TRBJ1-4; TRBD1 might be the D (6 bases). The CDR3 is made up of 14 amino acids. The germline V gene has CDR1 SQVTM and CDR2 ANQGSEA. Trimming pared 1 base from V and 7 bases from J, leaving 13 bases between. This CDR3 reads CSVEAAGGVEKLFF. CDR3 bases: TGCAGCGTTGAAGCGGCGGGGGGCGTTGAAAAACTGTTTTTT.

The chain is built from TRBV9 and TRBJ1-1; D unclear. Germline V gene lookup returns CDR1 SGDLS and CDR2 YYNGEE. V lost 4 bases, J lost 0 bases, and 10 bases lay in between. The CDR3 has 14 residues. The CDR3 DNA follows: TGTGCCAGCAGCTTCGACATGATGAACACTGAAGCTTTCTTT. It encodes CASSFDMMNTEAFF.

This clone was detected once. CDR3 region: CASSLGAGDEKLFF. The CDR3, as DNA: TGCGCCAGCAGCTTGGGGGCAGGAGATGAAAAACTGTTTTTT. This rearrangement joins TRBV5-1 to TRBJ1-4; D not resolved. The germline CDR1 and CDR2 sequences are SGHRS and YFSETQ. The CDR3 runs to 14 residues. The germline V and J ends were trimmed by 0 bases and 6 bases, with 9 bases remaining between them. Using reference TRBV5-1 and TRBJ1-4 for the parts outside the CDR3, the full variable domain is KAGVTQTPRYLIKTRGQQVTLSCSPISGHRSVSWYQQTPGQGLQFLFEYFSETQRNKGNFPGRFSGRQFSNSRSEMNVSTLELGDSALYLCASSLGAGDEKLFFGSGTQLSVL.

The rearrangement joins TRBV30 to TRBJ1-2, with D perhaps TRBD1 (5 bases). From germline, CDR1 is GTSNPN and CDR2 SVGIG (reference sequence). V gave up 3 bases and J gave up 0 bases, with 14 bases separating them. The length of the CDR3 is 15 residues. The CDR3 loop is CAWRWAGFANYGYTF. In DNA, the CDR3 is TGTGCCTGGAGATGGGCAGGGTTTGCTAACTATGGCTACACCTTC.

The rearrangement joins TRBV4-2 to TRBJ2-7; D tentatively reads TRBD1 or TRBD2 (5 bases each). This CDR3 is built from 15 residues. Trimming removed 4 bases from V and 6 bases from J, with 19 bases in between. From germline, CDR1 is LGHNA and CDR2 YNFKEQ. The CDR3 protein is CASSLNFRDAGEQYF. In nucleotides, the CDR3 is TGTGCCAGCAGCCTAAATTTCCGGGACGCTGGCGAGCAGTACTTC.

The V call is TRBV4-1, the J call TRBJ2-7, with D perhaps TRBD1 (6 bases). The germline V gene has CDR1 MGHRA and CDR2 YSYEKL. The CDR3 has 13 amino acids. The CDR3 sequence: CASSLREGGDMLV. The CDR3 nucleotides read TGCGCCAGCAGCCTCCGAGAAGGGGGAGATATGCTCGTC.

This clone appeared many times. Other DNA sequences in this specimen translate into the identical CDR3. The chain carries TRBV19 and TRBJ2-7; 9 nucleotides agree with TRBD1. The V gene's germline CDR1 is LNHDA and CDR2 SQIVND (reference sequence). The CDR3 spans 16 residues. Trimming cost V 5 bases and J 2 bases; bases outside gene matches: 10. CDR3 coding DNA: TGTGCCAGTAGTGCCCTCGGGGGGACAGGGACCTACGAGCAGTACTTC. It is translated as CASSALGGTGTYEQYF.

As to this clone: The same CDR3 also results from other DNA sequences found in this sample. J is TRBJ2-7 and V is TRBV6-1; no clear D gene. V lost 2 bases and J 4 bases, leaving 6 bases between the germline ends. CDR1 and CDR2 (germline): MNHNS, SASEGT. This CDR3 has 12 amino acids. The CDR3: CASSEKFYEQYF. In nucleotides, the CDR3 is TGTGCCAGCAGTGAAAAATTTTACGAGCAGTACTTC.